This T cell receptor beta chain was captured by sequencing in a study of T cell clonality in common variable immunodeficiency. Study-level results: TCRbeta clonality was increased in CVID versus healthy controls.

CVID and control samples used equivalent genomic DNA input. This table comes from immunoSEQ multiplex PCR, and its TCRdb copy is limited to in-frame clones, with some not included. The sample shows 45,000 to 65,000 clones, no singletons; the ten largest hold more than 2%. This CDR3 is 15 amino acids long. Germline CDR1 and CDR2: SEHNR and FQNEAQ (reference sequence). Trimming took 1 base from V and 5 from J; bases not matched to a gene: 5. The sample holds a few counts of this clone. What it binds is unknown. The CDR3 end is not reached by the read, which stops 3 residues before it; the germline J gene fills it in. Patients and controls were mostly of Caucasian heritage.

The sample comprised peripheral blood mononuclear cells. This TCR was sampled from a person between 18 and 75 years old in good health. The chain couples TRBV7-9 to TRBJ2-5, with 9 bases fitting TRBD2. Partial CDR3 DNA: TGTGCCAGCAGCTTAGAGGCGGGGGGGCCGGAGACC. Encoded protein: CASSLEAGGPET. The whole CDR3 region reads CASSLEAGGPETQYF.